What follows describes a single T cell receptor (beta chain). Its antigen remains unidentified. Base qualities are not provided; no much larger clone lies one nucleotide away. The CDR3 sequence holds 20 residues, the cysteine and phenylalanine included. The sequence is cut down to CDR3 DNA, 60 bases in frame from base 1. The germline V gene yields SGHRS for CDR1 and YFSETQ for CDR2. This entry is derived from a study of post-analysis software for immune sequencing data (dated by TCRdb to the mid-2010s). Background on the whole study: The recorded disease courses included relapsing-remitting, secondary progressive and progressive-relapsing multiple sclerosis, and some patients had no subtype annotation. A subset of samples was prepared in parallel using single-end sample barcoding, then pooled and co-amplified after Illumina adapter ligation. The patient repertoires were set against roughly eleven previously published healthy control repertoires from donors whose ages ranged from roughly 6 to 27 years.

To demonstrate the VDJtools post-analysis software, TCR beta repertoires were profiled from the peripheral blood of about 13 young patients with multiple sclerosis. Multiple sclerosis patients were children and adolescents aged roughly 6 to 17 years. The receptor library was made with PCR. TCRdb shows the sequencer as Illumina HiSeq 2500. Unique molecular identifiers were incorporated into TCR beta cDNA libraries to reduce PCR and sequencing biases. Per 1 to 10 million input T cells, 500,000 or so cDNA molecules were obtained, such that each molecule approximated one T cell. The patient libraries were prepared and sequenced using the same protocol as the earlier healthy control dataset. Samples belonging to the same batch were prepared together, multiplexed and sequenced on a shared HiSeq lane. Turning to the authors' computational methods: Raw barcoded reads were processed with MIGEC, and single-read molecular identifier groups were discarded before consensus assembly and CDR3 extraction. VDJtools was used for post-analysis of the clonotype tables, and diversity was normalized by down-sampling every dataset to the size of the smallest sample. To correct batch-related cross-sample contamination, repertoire overlap clustering matched CDR3 amino acid sequences but not nucleotide sequences. In-frame beta chains were kept once TCRdb had trimmed the public reads at Q25 with fastp and called clones with MiXCR. Each entry is one CDR3 protein sequence, shown with its most common DNA and genes. What appears here as the V and J calls and clone size reflects TCRdb's work, not the paper's. This sample lists about 430,000 distinct CDR3 sequences; roughly 40% were detected once. Clones ranked in the top ten supply 7.6% of the sample.

Paper-wide results and their limitations: Strong co-clustering of samples prepared in the same batch was shown by direct clustering with F measure, prompting a batch-effect correction. The control group was slightly older than the multiple sclerosis patient group. Normalized Chao1 diversity was significantly lower in multiple sclerosis patients than controls, suggesting substantial peripheral T-cell clonal expansion. Patients showed significantly higher frequencies than controls for five TRBV segments, among them TRBV5-6, TRBV5-1 and TRBV20-1.

Sequenced input: blood. The TCR was taken from a girl under 10 years old with multiple sclerosis. The V and J segments used are TRBV5-1 and TRBJ2-4, with 15 middle bases fitting TRBD2. TRBJ2-5 explains the end of the DNA better; the J call may be wrong. The nucleotide sequence reads TGCGCCAGCAGCACACGAATGCTTCAGGGACTAGCGGGGGGTAGAAAGACCCAGTACTTC. Its protein product is CASSTRMLQGLAGGRKTQYF.